Presented here are 9 T cell receptor beta chains from one specimen sequenced in a study of regulatory T cells in long-lasting Graves disease. CDR3 regions were amplified by Arm-PCR using iRepertoire HTBI primers to build TCR beta libraries. TCRdb re-derived calls from the multiplex PCR reads in MiXCR, one entry per CDR3 protein. Of 400,000 to 500,000 distinct CDR3 sequences detected, roughly 15% appear once; the ten largest clones hold around 7.6%. Time point of the sample: newly diagnosed GD, antithyroid drugs for less than 3 months. PBMCs were the source of the RNA used for TCR sequencing. This sample also belongs to another study, concerning T cells in Graves' hyperthyroidism and ophthalmopathy.

The sequencing used peripheral blood mononuclear cells (PBMCs), collected at new diagnosis, from a patient treated with antithyroid drugs. All receptors derive from a woman in her 40s with Graves disease.

This clonotype was counted ten times or more. V gene TRBV7-9 combines with J gene TRBJ1-1; D remains ambiguous. CDR1 and CDR2 (germline): SEHNR, FQNEAQ (reference sequence). The V end was cut by 5 bases, the J end by 1 base, with 11 bases between. CDR3 length equals 14 residues. CDR3 nucleotides: TGTGCCAGCAGCGTCTCGGATGGGAACACTGAAGCTTTCTTT. Translation: CASSVSDGNTEAFF.

CDR3 sequence (DNA): TGTGCCAGCAGTCCCGGGACAGGTGATGGAGAAAAACTGTTTTTT. It yields the protein CASSPGTGDGEKLFF. The rearrangement uses TRBV12-3 or TRBV12-4 and TRBJ1-4; 8 bases align to TRBD1. V trimming: 5 bases; J trimming: 8 bases; junction bases outside the gene matches: 10. This CDR3 region has 15 residues.

V usage is TRBV28 and J usage is TRBJ2-7; 10 positions match TRBD2. Trimming removed 6 bases from V and 6 bases from J; junction bases left unmatched: 8. Germline V CDR1 and CDR2: MDHEN, SYDVKM. The CDR3 is 14 residues long. The CDR3 sequence is CASRPTSGMVEQYF. The CDR3 DNA is TGTGCCAGCAGACCTACTAGCGGGATGGTCGAGCAGTACTTC.

This clonotype was observed at least ten times. The genes are TRBV27 and TRBJ2-1; no firm D call. This CDR3 has 14 amino acids. Germline V gene sequence: CDR1 MNHEY, CDR2 SMNVEV (reference sequence). Trimming pared 10 bases from V and 0 bases from J, leaving 13 bases between. The CDR3 sequence: CATKTEVSYNEQFF. The DNA of the CDR3 is TGTGCCACCAAGACGGAAGTCTCCTACAATGAGCAGTTCTTC.

This clonotype was detected ten times or more. The gene calls are TRBV27 and TRBJ2-3; a possible D gene is TRBD2 (6 bases). This CDR3 region has 13 residues. The germline V and J ends were trimmed by 3 bases and 6 bases, with 10 bases remaining between them. Germline CDR1 is MNHEY and CDR2 is SMNVEV (reference sequence). The DNA of the CDR3 is TGTGCCAGCAGTTTGGCACGGGGGGATACGCAGTATTTT. It translates to CASSLARGDTQYF.

DNA of the CDR3: TGTGCCAGTTCAACCGGGACAGACTACGAGCAGTACTTC. It codes for CASSTGTDYEQYF. The J gene is TRBJ2-7, the V gene TRBV6-2 or TRBV6-3; TRBD1 aligns across 7 bases. V dropped 9 bases and J dropped 3; count of bases not matched to a gene: 8. The CDR3 totals 13 residues. CDR1 and CDR2 from the germline V gene are MNHEY and SVGEGT.

The chain is built from TRBV20-1 and TRBJ2-2; D remains unclear. Trimming stripped 0 bases from V and 1 base from J, with 3 bases between. The germline CDR1 and CDR2 sequences are DFQATT and SNEGSKA (reference sequence). The CDR3 is 13 residues long. The CDR3 DNA reads as TGCAGTGCTAGAGACGAGAACACCGGGGAGCTGTTTTTT. It codes for CSARDENTGELFF.

The chain joins TRBV15 to TRBJ2-5; D gene ambiguous. The germline gives CDR1 LNHNV, CDR2 YYDKDF (reference sequence). This CDR3 spans 16 amino acids. V lost 0 bases to trimming and J lost 6 bases, with 17 bases between them. The CDR3 nucleotides are TGTGCCACCAGCAGAGATGATGTCCAGGCTTGGAAGACCCAGTACTTC. It encodes CATSRDDVQAWKTQYF.

This clonotype was found many times. The rearrangement uses TRBV5-4 and TRBJ2-1, with D unresolved. Deletions cut 0 bases from V and 8 bases from J, with 15 bases between. The CDR3 runs to 15 residues. Germline V CDR1 and CDR2: SGHNT, YYREEE (reference sequence). CDR3 nucleotide sequence: TGTGCCAGCAGCTTGGCCGGTAGATCCGTCGATGAGCAGTTCTTC. Amino acid sequence: CASSLAGRSVDEQFF.